The 4 T cell receptor beta chains below come from one sample, sequenced in a study of early T cells in non-severe SARS-CoV-2 infection. TCRdb called the 5' RACE reads again in MiXCR, with one record for every CDR3 protein. Here the sample spans some 90,000 distinct CDR3 sequences, under 15% being singletons. Sequenced: whole blood. These TCRs come from an adult who was a healthcare worker with PCR-confirmed SARS-CoV-2 infection or an uninfected control (not recorded which).

The genes are TRBV28 and TRBJ2-3; 7 bases line up with TRBD1. The CDR3 contains 17 residues. Germline V gene lookup returns CDR1 MDHEN and CDR2 SYDVKM. The V gene end was trimmed by 3 bases and the J gene end by 2 bases; junction bases not matched to a gene: 11. The CDR3 protein is CASSFPRQGRNTDTQYF. The CDR3 nucleotides read TGTGCCAGCAGTTTTCCCCGACAGGGAAGGAACACAGATACGCAGTATTTT. The complete variable domain, with remaining parts taken from reference TRBV28 and TRBJ2-3, reads DVKVTQSSRYLVKRTGEKVFLECVQDMDHENMFWYRQDPGLGLRLIYFSYDVKMKEKGDIPEGYSVSREKKERFSLILESASTNQTSMYLCASSFPRQGRNTDTQYFGPGTRLTVL.

This clonotype was observed a handful of times. The CDR3 spells CASSSTSGSGFSWEQYF. In DNA form, the CDR3 reads TGTGCCAGCAGCTCTACTAGCGGGAGTGGATTCTCGTGGGAGCAGTACTTC. The gene calls are TRBV11-2 and TRBJ2-7, with 11 bases matching TRBD2. This CDR3 spans 17 amino acids. Trimming cost V 4 bases and J 7 bases; bases outside gene matches: 15. Looked up from germline, CDR1 is SGHAT and CDR2 is FQNNGV.

The rearrangement uses TRBV6-6 and TRBJ1-6; D unclear. The CDR3 loop spans 13 amino acids. The V and J ends lost 5 bases and 12 bases respectively, with 14 bases between them. CDR1 and CDR2 from the germline V gene are MNHNY and SVGAGI (reference sequence). The CDR3 loop is CASSELRPLPLHF. CDR3 bases: TGTGCCAGCAGTGAGCTCCGGCCCCTACCCCTCCACTTT.

V is TRBV18 and J is TRBJ2-1; D not certain. The germline V gene encodes CDR1 KGHSH and CDR2 LQKENI. Trimming stripped 1 base from V and 8 bases from J, with 12 bases between. The CDR3 runs 14 residues. The CDR3: CASSPRTVSDEQFF. CDR3 in DNA: TGTGCCAGCTCACCACGTACGGTTTCGGATGAGCAGTTCTTC.